Here is one T cell receptor beta chain with its context. Its antigen remains unidentified. CDR3 size: 12 residues. V was clipped by 10 bases and J by 5 bases, with 15 bases between them. The germline V gene encodes CDR1 MDHEN and CDR2 SYDVKM. TCRdb re-analysed the reads in MiXCR, keeping a single row per CDR3 protein. The sample lists over 150,000 distinct CDR3 sequences; under 25% were seen once. This record comes from a study of T cell repertoires in cytomegalovirus infection. At the level of the study: Indicated by public TCR beta signatures were CMV infection and matching HLA type.

Whole-study findings and limits: Clonotypes of TCR beta that were HLA-C-restricted and CMV-specific dominated the ex vivo response. Cumulative public TCR beta family frequency identified carriers of CMV plus the relevant HLA.

The V and J genes are TRBV28 and TRBJ2-7, with D perhaps being TRBD1 or TRBD2 (6 bases each). Sequenced: PBMCs. This TCR derives from a human donor in good health (CMV status not recorded). Some clones in this sample may be carry-over from other donors' samples. CDR3 DNA: TGTGCCACCAGAGGGGGGTGGGACGAGCAGTACTTC. This encodes CATRGGWDEQYF.